The next 2 T cell receptor beta chains were all read from a single sample in a study of shared clonotypes between healthy human individuals (dated by TCRdb to 2020 to 2022). Library creation used the immunoSEQ multiplex PCR assay. This immuneACCESS table, as held by TCRdb, lists in-frame sequences with V and J called but not all clones. Of the missing ones, under half trace to an unresolved V gene in checked studies; the others have no known cause. The sample has some 580,000 clones on record, 97% of them singletons. Around 0.057% of the sample belongs to the ten largest clones. Sequenced input: naive CD4+ T cells sorted from blood. Taken with the paper, the label for cell subset or site translates to: CD45RA+ positively selected. The receptor set was obtained from a woman in her thirties in good health.

The chain employs TRBV9 and TRBJ2-7, with 8 bases identical to TRBD2. Germline assignment: CDR1 SGDLS and CDR2 YYNGEE. The junction had 12 bases not matched to a gene; V was cut back by 3 bases and J by 4 bases. The CDR3 is 16 amino acids. The CDR3 DNA is TGTGCCAGCAGCGGAGCCCCGGGTAGCGGGATGTACGAGCAGTACTTC. Amino acid sequence: CASSGAPGSGMYEQYF.

The chain uses TRBV19 and TRBJ1-5, with 7 bases matching TRBD1. V dropped 4 bases and J dropped 7; count of bases not matched to a gene: 10. Germline V lookup: CDR1 LNHDA, CDR2 SQIVND (reference sequence). The CDR3 runs 15 residues. The CDR3 DNA sequence: TGTGCCAGTAGTACAAGAACAACAGGGGAACAGCCCCAGCATTTT. Translation gives CASSTRTTGEQPQHF.